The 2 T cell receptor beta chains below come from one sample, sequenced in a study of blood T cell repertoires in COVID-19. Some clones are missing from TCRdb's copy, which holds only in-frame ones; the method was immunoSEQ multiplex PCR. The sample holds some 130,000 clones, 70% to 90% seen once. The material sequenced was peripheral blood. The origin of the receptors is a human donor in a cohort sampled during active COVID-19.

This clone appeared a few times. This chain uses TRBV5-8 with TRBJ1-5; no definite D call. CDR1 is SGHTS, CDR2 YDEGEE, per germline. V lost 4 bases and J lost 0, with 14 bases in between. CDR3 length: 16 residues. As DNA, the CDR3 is TGTGCCAGCAGCCAAAGGTGGGGAGGTAGCAATCAGCCCCAGCATTTT. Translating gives CASSQRWGGSNQPQHF.

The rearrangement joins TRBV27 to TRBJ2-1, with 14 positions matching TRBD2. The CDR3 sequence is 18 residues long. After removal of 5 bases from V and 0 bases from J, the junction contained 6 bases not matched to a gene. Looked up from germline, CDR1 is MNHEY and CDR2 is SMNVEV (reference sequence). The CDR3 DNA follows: TGTGCCAGCAGTCTTCGACTAGCGGGGGGGAGCTCCTACAATGAGCAGTTCTTC. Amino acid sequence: CASSLRLAGGSSYNEQFF.